These 28 T cell receptor beta chains originate from one sample sequenced in a study of shared clonotypes between healthy human individuals (dated by TCRdb to 2018 to 2021). For the CD8 naive samples, CD45RO-negative cells were positively selected for CCR7, yielding a CD45RA+CCR7+ population from which TemRA cells were excluded. Libraries were constructed by the immunoSEQ multiplex PCR assay. Not all clones reach the TCRdb copy of this immuneACCESS table, which keeps in-frame sequences only. Checked studies attribute under half of the gap to unresolved V genes and leave the rest unexplained. The sample contains about 2 million clones, approximately 95% of them found a single time. Clones ranked in the top ten supply 0.85% to 1.3% of the sample. Sequenced sample: naive CD8+ T cells sorted from blood. The cell subset or site label of this sample denotes: CD45RA+CCR7+. The source is a man between 18 and 29 years old in good health.

The rearrangement links TRBV9 to TRBJ1-1, with a possible D match to TRBD1 (5 bases). The CDR3 loop spans 15 amino acids. Trimming removed 0 bases at V and 1 base at J, with 10 bases between. Looked up from germline, CDR1 is SGDLS and CDR2 is YYNGEE. CDR3 coding DNA: TGTGCCAGCAGCGTAGAAGGGGATTGGAACACTGAAGCTTTCTTT. Translated: CASSVEGDWNTEAFF.

This clone was observed once. The V gene is TRBV21-1, the J gene TRBJ2-1. TRBV21-1 is deemed a pseudogene. This CDR3 has 15 amino acids. CDR3 sequence (DNA): TGTGCCAGCGTCCAACTTTACACCAGATACAATGAGCAGTTCTTC. Its translation: CASVQLYTRYNEQFF.

In DNA, the CDR3 is TGTGCCAGCAGTGAAAGTTTCCCGGGACAGGATCCTGAAAAACTGTTTTTT. Translation gives CASSESFPGQDPEKLFF. The chain links TRBV6-1 to TRBJ1-4; 8 bases match TRBD1. V was pared by 2 bases and J by 7 bases, with 12 bases of the junction left unmatched. Looked up from germline, CDR1 is MNHNS and CDR2 is SASEGT. The length of the CDR3 is 17 residues.

This clone appeared once. V is TRBV5-1 and J is TRBJ2-7; D is unresolved. V was trimmed by 0 bases and J by 5 bases, leaving 6 bases between them. The CDR3 consists of 12 residues. Germline V CDR1 and CDR2: SGHRS, YFSETQ. CDR3 amino acids: CASSLADNEQYF. Written as DNA, the CDR3 is TGCGCCAGCAGCTTGGCCGACAACGAGCAGTACTTC. Using reference TRBV5-1 and TRBJ2-7 for the parts outside the CDR3, the full variable domain is KAGVTQTPRYLIKTRGQQVTLSCSPISGHRSVSWYQQTPGQGLQFLFEYFSETQRNKGNFPGRFSGRQFSNSRSEMNVSTLELGDSALYLCASSLADNEQYFGPGTRLTVT.

This clone has only one observation. The chain carries TRBV27 and TRBJ2-3; D uncertain. The CDR3 consists of 14 residues. Per germline, CDR1 MNHEY and CDR2 SMNVEV (reference sequence). V was cut by 1 base and J by 4 bases, with 9 bases left in between. CDR3 nucleotide sequence: TGTGCCAGCAGTTTATTATTACAAGCAGATACGCAGTATTTT. Translating it yields CASSLLLQADTQYF.

V gene TRBV10-2 combines with J gene TRBJ2-1; no firm D call. Germline-derived CDR1 and CDR2 are WSHSY and SAAADI. V lost 2 bases and J 8 bases, leaving 13 bases between the germline ends. This CDR3 spans 14 amino acids. In nucleotides, the CDR3 is TGCGCCAGCAGTGAGACGGTTAGTCCAGATGAGCAGTTCTTC. Translating it yields CASSETVSPDEQFF.

Concerning this clone: Other DNA sequences in this specimen translate into the identical CDR3. This chain connects TRBV2 to TRBJ1-1; the D gene is possibly TRBD1 (5 bases). The CDR3 spans 15 residues. V was shortened by 1 base and J by 2 bases, with 11 bases between the two germline ends. From germline, CDR1 is SNHLY and CDR2 FYNNEI. CDR3 amino acids: CASSEGGTVNTEAFF. CDR3 nucleotides: TGTGCCAGCAGTGAAGGAGGGACCGTCAACACTGAAGCTTTCTTT.

The chain carries TRBV11-2 and TRBJ2-1; TRBD2 matches at 10 bases. The CDR3 is 19 amino acids. The V segment lost 1 base and the J segment 1 base; nucleotides outside the gene matches: 10. CDR1 and CDR2 from the germline V gene are SGHAT and FQNNGV. CDR3 amino acids: CASSLAQSGTSVSYNEQFF. CDR3 bases: TGTGCCAGCAGCTTAGCGCAATCAGGGACTAGCGTTTCCTACAATGAGCAGTTCTTC.

The chain employs TRBV28 and TRBJ2-7; a weak D match, TRBD1 (5 bases). This CDR3 spans 14 amino acids. V shed 7 bases and J shed 0 bases, with 13 bases lying between them. Germline V gene data show CDR1 as MDHEN and CDR2 as SYDVKM. CDR3 amino acids: CASTLDSYSYEQYF. CDR3 in DNA: TGTGCCAGCACCTTAGACAGCTACTCCTACGAGCAGTACTTC.

The rearrangement uses TRBV6-5 and TRBJ2-7; 8 bases align to TRBD1. J lost 0 bases, V lost 10 bases, and 8 bases had no gene match. Germline CDR1 and CDR2: MNHEY and SVGAGI. The CDR3 covers 14 residues. In DNA form, the CDR3 reads TGTGCCACTCGGGAGACAGGGGACTCCTACGAGCAGTACTTC. Its protein is CATRETGDSYEQYF.

The rearrangement uses TRBV2 and TRBJ2-5; D call uncertain. Germline lookup yields CDR1 SNHLY and CDR2 FYNNEI. Trimming took 3 bases from V and 0 from J, leaving 8 bases between them. The length of the CDR3 is 14 residues. The CDR3 DNA reads as TGTGCCAGCAGTGAGGACGCGTACCAAGAGACCCAGTACTTC. It encodes CASSEDAYQETQYF.

The rearrangement links TRBV2 to TRBJ2-7; D might be TRBD1 (5 bases). The ends were cut back, 7 bases at V and 0 bases at J, with 10 bases in the middle. CDR1 and CDR2 from the germline V gene are SNHLY and FYNNEI. The CDR3 runs to 13 residues. The CDR3 spells CASIQTDSYEQYF. In DNA, the CDR3 is TGTGCCAGCATTCAGACAGACTCCTACGAGCAGTACTTC.

This chain joins TRBV7-9 and TRBJ1-2; TRBD1 matches 7 bases. Germline assignment: CDR1 SEHNR and CDR2 FQNEAQ (reference sequence). Trimming took 7 bases from V and 7 from J; bases not matched to a gene: 18. The CDR3 length is 16 residues. CDR3 in DNA: TGTGCCAGCAACCCCATTGAACCGACAGGGCACTCTGGCTACACCTTC. Protein: CASNPIEPTGHSGYTF.

The rearrangement links TRBV11-2 to TRBJ2-1; 8 nucleotides align to TRBD2. The junction had 3 bases not matched to a gene; V was cut back by 5 bases and J by 0 bases. Germline lookup yields CDR1 SGHAT and CDR2 FQNNGV. The CDR3 has 15 residues. DNA for the CDR3: TGTGCCAGCAGCAGTAGCGGGGACTCCTACAATGAGCAGTTCTTC. It yields the protein CASSSSGDSYNEQFF.

Note on this clone: Within the sample, other DNA sequences also encode this same CDR3. The rearrangement links TRBV28 to TRBJ2-7; D possibly corresponds to TRBD2 (5 bases). The CDR3 spans 11 residues. The V and J ends lost 5 bases and 5 bases respectively, with 7 bases between them. Germline CDR1 reads MDHEN; CDR2 reads SYDVKM. This CDR3 reads CASSLGNEQYF. Written as DNA, the CDR3 is TGTGCCAGCAGTCTCGGGAACGAGCAGTACTTC.

The chain couples TRBV13 to TRBJ2-5; 9 bases line up with TRBD1. The J call is doubtful: the DNA matches TRBJ2-7 better. This CDR3 is 16 amino acids long. Germline CDR1 reads PRHDT; CDR2 reads FYEKMQ (reference sequence). The CDR3 region is CASSLGLGTGTYEQYF. The DNA of the CDR3 is TGTGCCAGCAGCTTAGGCCTTGGGACAGGGACCTACGAGCAGTACTTC.

The chain carries TRBV7-9 and TRBJ1-2; TRBD1 is a possible D gene (5 bases). Trimming took off 5 bases at V and 3 bases at J, with 10 bases between the two ends. Germline values: CDR1 SEHNR, CDR2 FQNEAQ (reference sequence). CDR3 length: 13 residues. The CDR3 here is CASSNTGDYGYTF. The CDR3 coding sequence is TGTGCCAGCAGCAATACAGGAGACTATGGCTACACCTTC.

The chain joins TRBV6-6 to TRBJ2-3; 8 bases align to TRBD1. CDR1 and CDR2 from the germline V gene are MNHNY and SVGAGI (reference sequence). This CDR3 is built from 16 residues. Losses at the gene ends were 4 bases for V and 1 base for J; bases not matched to a gene: 7. For the CDR3, the DNA is TGTGCCAGCAGTTCCCTGGACAGGGAAGGCACAGATACGCAGTATTTT. Protein sequence: CASSSLDREGTDTQYF.

V and J are TRBV28 and TRBJ2-5, with a tentative D call TRBD2 (5 bases). The CDR3 is made up of 14 amino acids. In germline, CDR1 is MDHEN, CDR2 SYDVKM. V lost 2 bases, J lost 5 bases, and 12 bases lay in between. The CDR3 is CASSLREGRETQYF. As DNA, the CDR3 is TGTGCCAGCAGTTTACGGGAAGGAAGGGAGACCCAGTACTTC.

The V gene is TRBV2, the J gene TRBJ2-5; D possibly uses TRBD1 or TRBD2 (6 bases each). This CDR3 has 14 amino acids. Germline CDR1 and CDR2: SNHLY and FYNNEI. The V and J ends lost 2 bases and 4 bases respectively, with 11 bases between them. CDR3 sequence (DNA): TGTGCCAGCAGTGAACTGGGGGGCCCAGAGACCCAGTACTTC. Translating gives CASSELGGPETQYF.

This CDR3 reads CASSYQDPYEQYF. In DNA, the CDR3 is TGTGCCAGCAGTTACCAGGACCCCTACGAGCAGTACTTC. The J gene is TRBJ2-7, the V gene TRBV6-5; D is unclear. V gave up 2 bases and J gave up 2 bases, with 7 bases separating them. Germline V gene lookup returns CDR1 MNHEY and CDR2 SVGAGI. CDR3 length equals 13 residues.

The V and J genes are TRBV28 and TRBJ1-2, with D perhaps matching TRBD1 (5 bases). CDR3 size: 14 residues. Germline values: CDR1 MDHEN, CDR2 SYDVKM. V was trimmed by 7 bases and J by 3 bases, leaving 15 bases between them. CDR3 residues: CASTPAGGDYGYTF. In DNA, the CDR3 is TGTGCCAGCACCCCGGCTGGGGGGGACTATGGCTACACCTTC.

The chain is built from TRBV10-1 and TRBJ2-1, with 9 bases fitting TRBD1. The V and J ends lost 4 bases and 9 bases, in that order; junction bases with no gene match: 10. There are 15 residues in the CDR3. CDR1 WNHNN and CDR2 SYGVQD come from the germline V gene (reference sequence). The CDR3 coding sequence is TGCGCCAGCAGTGCCCCCGGGACAGGGATTAGTGAGCAGTTCTTC. Amino acid sequence: CASSAPGTGISEQFF.

The chain couples TRBV5-8 to TRBJ2-7; 7 bases are shared with TRBD2. V lost 6 bases, J lost 2 bases, and 14 bases stayed unmatched. CDR3 size: 16 residues. The V gene's germline CDR1 is SGHTS and CDR2 YDEGEE. This CDR3 reads CASTFGGGGSAYEQYF. CDR3 coding DNA: TGTGCCAGCACCTTTGGGGGAGGCGGGAGCGCCTACGAGCAGTACTTC.

The V call is TRBV18, the J call TRBJ1-1; D uncertain. CDR1 and CDR2 (germline): KGHSH, LQKENI. Trimming removed 3 bases at V and 0 bases at J, with 17 bases between. This CDR3 has 17 residues. The CDR3 spells CASSPMFGVHMNTEAFF. The CDR3 coding sequence is TGTGCCAGCTCACCGATGTTTGGGGTTCATATGAACACTGAAGCTTTCTTT.

The genes are TRBV28 and TRBJ1-2; D call uncertain. The CDR3 totals 13 residues. Trimming stripped 4 bases from V and 6 bases from J, with 12 bases between. CDR1 and CDR2 from the germline V gene are MDHEN and SYDVKM. The CDR3 region is CASSSVGDHGYTF. The CDR3 nucleotides are TGTGCCAGCAGTTCCGTTGGGGATCATGGCTACACCTTC.

This clone showed up just once. The chain links TRBV27 to TRBJ2-7; D gene unclear. Trimming shortened V by 3 bases and J by 3 bases, and 21 bases separated the two germline ends. This CDR3 is built from 17 residues. CDR1 and CDR2 (germline): MNHEY, SMNVEV (reference sequence). CDR3 region: CASSFSVSEERIYEQYF. The CDR3 DNA reads as TGTGCCAGCAGTTTCTCGGTATCGGAAGAGAGGATCTACGAGCAGTACTTC.

About this clone itself: This CDR3 is also generated by other DNA sequences in the sample. This chain joins TRBV4-3 and TRBJ2-7, with D hard to call. Germline V gives CDR1 LGHNA, CDR2 YSLEER. The ends were cut back, 3 bases at V and 3 bases at J, with 9 bases in the middle. The CDR3 has 13 amino acids. The CDR3 DNA follows: TGCGCCAGCAGCCACGGAAGAGGCTACGAGCAGTACTTC. Translation gives CASSHGRGYEQYF.